The clone carrying this T cell receptor (beta chain) has a count of ten or more. Its target is not known. TCRdb used MiXCR to reprocess the 5' RACE reads, holding one entry per CDR3 protein. The sample has fewer than 650,000 distinct CDR3 sequences; about 7.1% are singletons. The data are from a study of identical twins. Findings and limits, study-wide: Out-of-frame alpha sequences common to twins were enriched for low generation probability.

Germline CDR1 and CDR2: SGHDT and YYEEEE. Between the trimmed V and J ends, which lost 4 bases and 1 base, there was a span of 17 bases. The CDR3 has 16 amino acids. These data also featured in a second study, about yellow fever vaccine responses in identical twins.

The sample was PBMCs. The V call is TRBV5-6, the J call TRBJ1-1; TRBD1 is a possible D gene (5 bases). The clonotype comes from a woman under 30 in good health. The CDR3 sequence is CASSPTFGGRNTEAFF. In DNA, the CDR3 is TGTGCCAGCAGCCCCACCTTCGGGGGTAGGAACACTGAAGCTTTCTTT.